Listed below are T cell receptor beta chains from one sample, sequenced in a study of control samples from healthy donors and cancer patients. Generated by immunoSEQ multiplex PCR, the TCRdb table keeps only in-frame clones and is missing some. This sample yields some 120,000 clones, of which approximately 87% are seen a single time; over 10% belongs to the top ten. Sequenced sample: blood. The receptors stem from a man aged 25-45 years in good health. The CDR3 runs from the conserved cysteine through the conserved F or W. The D gene is left open where the match is weak. Clone size appears in some rows only: once, few, many, or a class for an expanded clone.

clone size	D gene	V gene	J gene	CDR3 DNA	CDR3 protein
NA	NA	TRBV18	TRBJ1-1	TGTGCCAGCTCACCCCCAGGTGGCCGGAACACTGAAGCTTTCTTT	CASSPPGGRNTEAFF
NA	NA	TRBV5-1	TRBJ1-4	TGCGCCAGCAGCCCAGGGGTTACTAATGAAAAACTGTTTTTC	CASSPGVTNEKLFF
NA	NA	TRBV10-3	TRBJ1-1	TGTGCCATCAGTGACCCGACCGGGGTAAGGGCGAACACTGAAGCTTTCTTT	CAISDPTGVRANTEAFF
NA	NA	TRBV7-9	TRBJ1-3	TGTGCCCTTCCTGGCGGGGCCGGAAACACCATATATTTT	CALPGGAGNTIYF
NA	NA	TRBV25-1	TRBJ1-2	TGTGCCAGCAGACCGGGCTTTAACTATGGCTACACCTTC	CASRPGFNYGYTF
NA	TRBD2	TRBV5-1	TRBJ2-2	TGCGCCAGCAGCGGGACTAGCGGGGGGGTCACCGGGGAGCTGTTTTTT	CASSGTSGGVTGELFF
NA	TRBD2	TRBV27	TRBJ2-3	TGTGCCAGCACCCCGACTAGCGGCTCTAGCACAGATACGCAGTATTTT	CASTPTSGSSTDTQYF
NA	NA	TRBV14	TRBJ2-5	TGTGCCAGCAGCCAAGAAGAATGGCCCCTGGGGACCCAGTACTTC	CASSQEEWPLGTQYF
NA	NA	TRBV6-1	TRBJ1-2	TGTGCCAGCAGTGAGGGGGGAAGCCCCTATGGCTACACCTTC	CASSEGGSPYGYTF
NA	TRBD1	TRBV5-1	TRBJ1-3	TGCGCCAGCAGCTCGACAGGGCGCTCTGGAAACACCATATATTTT	CASSSTGRSGNTIYF
NA	TRBD1	TRBV10-2	TRBJ2-1	TGCGCCACCCAAAGGGACAGGGAAGGCGATGAGCAGTTCTTC	CATQRDREGDEQFF
NA	TRBD1	TRBV2	TRBJ1-1	TGTGCCAGCAGTGAAGCCAGGGGGGGCACTGAAGCTTTCTTT	CASSEARGGTEAFF
NA	NA	TRBV29-1	TRBJ2-4	TGCAGCGTCTTGGGGGAGAACATTCAGTACTTC	CSVLGENIQYF
NA	NA	TRBV2	TRBJ1-2	TGTGCCAGCAGTCTGTCAGGCCCTAACTATGGCTACACCTTC	CASSLSGPNYGYTF
NA	TRBD1	TRBV30	TRBJ1-1	TGTGCCTGGAGTTTACAGGGGTTGAACACTGAAGCTTTCTTT	CAWSLQGLNTEAFF
NA	NA	TRBV6-1	TRBJ1-1	TGTGCCAGCAGTGAAGTTTGGGGGAACACTGAAGCTTTCTTT	CASSEVWGNTEAFF
NA	NA	TRBV27	TRBJ1-6	TGTGCCAGCCCCTTGGGAGACATCGCCTCCTATAATTCACCCCTCCACTTT	CASPLGDIASYNSPLHF
NA	NA	TRBV7-9	TRBJ1-4	TGTGCCAGCAGCTTTGGTGGTAATGAAAAACTGTTTTTT	CASSFGGNEKLFF
NA	TRBD1	TRBV7-8	TRBJ2-1	TGTGCCAGCAGCGTACAGGGGGCGGCTGAGCAGTTCTTC	CASSVQGAAEQFF
NA	NA	TRBV30	TRBJ1-5	TGTGCCCTAGAAGGACAGAATAGCAATCAGCCCCAGCATTTT	CALEGQNSNQPQHF
NA	NA	TRBV6-5	TRBJ2-7	TGTGCCAGCGTCGGCAGCTACGAGCAGTACTTC	CASVGSYEQYF
NA	NA	TRBV5-1	TRBJ2-5	TGCGCCAGCAGCTTGGCCTCTGGGTTCCAAGAGACCCAGTACTTC	CASSLASGFQETQYF
NA	TRBD1	TRBV7-9	TRBJ2-1	TGTGCCAGCACGGGGACGGTAAGGACAGGGAGGAATGAGCAGTTCTTC	CASTGTVRTGRNEQFF
large	NA	TRBV10-3	TRBJ1-2	TGTGCCATCACCCTGGAGGTCGCCTTCGACTACTATGGCTACACCTTC	CAITLEVAFDYYGYTF
NA	TRBD1	TRBV11-3	TRBJ2-2	TGTGCCAGCACCCCCGGGACAGCGTTCGCCGGGGAGCTGTTTTTT	CASTPGTAFAGELFF
NA	TRBD1	TRBV7-3	TRBJ2-1	TGTGCCAGCAGCTCACATACAGGGGATTCAGAATATCGTGAGCAGTTCTTC	CASSSHTGDSEYREQFF
once	TRBD1	TRBV3-1/TRBV3-2	TRBJ1-4	TGTGCCAGCAGCCCAGGGGGTCGAAATCAAAAACTGTTTTTT	CASSPGGRNQKLFF
NA	NA	TRBV18	TRBJ1-3	TGTGCCAGCTCACCGGATTACACTTCAGGAAACACCATATATTTT	CASSPDYTSGNTIYF
NA	TRBD1	TRBV27	TRBJ2-5	TGTGCCAGCAGAAGACAGGGCCAAGAGACCCAGTACTTC	CASRRQGQETQYF
NA	NA	TRBV12-3/TRBV12-4	TRBJ2-7	TGTGCCAGCAGTTTAGCGGCGAGCGAGCAGTACTTC	CASSLAASEQYF
NA	NA	TRBV7-2	TRBJ1-3	TGTGCCAGCATCCCTTATGGAAACACCATATATTTT	CASIPYGNTIYF
NA	NA	TRBV3-1/TRBV3-2	TRBJ1-3	TGTGCCAGCAGCCAAGTGGGGTCCCTGGGTGGAAACACCATATATTTT	CASSQVGSLGGNTIYF
NA	NA	TRBV21-1	TRBJ1-1	TGTGCCAGCAGCAAAGAAAACCCGAGATCGAACACTGAAGCTTTCTTT	CASSKENPRSNTEAFF
NA	NA	TRBV19	TRBJ1-5	TGTGCCAGTAGTATCGGAGGAGGTAGCAATCAGCCCCAGCATTTT	CASSIGGGSNQPQHF
NA	NA	TRBV29-1	TRBJ1-1	TGCAGCGTTGGTCGGGGACGAACTGAAGCTTTCTTT	CSVGRGRTEAFF
NA	NA	TRBV10-1	TRBJ1-3	TGCGCCAGCAGTGATCCCAGGGTTGGAAACACCATATATTTT	CASSDPRVGNTIYF
NA	NA	TRBV19	TRBJ1-2	TGTGCCAGTCGGGTGGTTGGGACCTATGGCTACACCTTC	CASRVVGTYGYTF
NA	NA	TRBV6-6	TRBJ1-5	TGTGCCAGCAGTTACTCCCCCGACAGAAATCAGCCCCAGCATTTT	CASSYSPDRNQPQHF
NA	NA	TRBV27	TRBJ1-1	TGTGCCAGCAGTCCTTCTTGGGGGGGGAACACTGAAGCTTTCTTT	CASSPSWGGNTEAFF
NA	NA	TRBV19	TRBJ1-1	TGTGCCAGTAGTATAGACCTTGGCGGTATGAACACTGAAGCTTTCTTT	CASSIDLGGMNTEAFF
NA	TRBD1	TRBV7-2	TRBJ1-2	TGTGCCAGCAGGGGGATACAGGGGGATGGCTACACCTTC	CASRGIQGDGYTF
NA	TRBD1	TRBV3-1/TRBV3-2	TRBJ1-1	TGTGCCAGCAGTCCGGGACAGGGGAACACTGAAGCTTTCTTT	CASSPGQGNTEAFF
NA	NA	TRBV29-1	TRBJ1-1	TGCAGCGTTTGGTTTACAGGGACGAGGGCTGAAGCTTTCTTT	CSVWFTGTRAEAFF
NA	NA	TRBV6-5	TRBJ2-3	TGTGCCAGCAGGTCTGGGGGTGATACGCAGTATTTT	CASRSGGDTQYF
NA	NA	TRBV25-1	TRBJ1-2	TGTGCCAGCAGTCCCGGCGGACATAACTATGGCTACACCTTC	CASSPGGHNYGYTF
NA	TRBD1	TRBV15	TRBJ1-4	TGTGCCACCAGCCGGGGACAGGGGGCGACTAATGAAAAACTGTTTTTT	CATSRGQGATNEKLFF
NA	NA	TRBV5-1	TRBJ2-7	TGCGCCAGCAGCTTGGCGTCAGCAGCCCCCTACGAGCAGTACTTC	CASSLASAAPYEQYF
NA	NA	TRBV10-2	TRBJ1-1	TGCGCCAGCAGGGGTCCTGGGCTGTCGGGAACTGAAGCTTTCTTT	CASRGPGLSGTEAFF
NA	NA	TRBV2	TRBJ1-1	TGTGCCAGCGGCGGGGTCGGGACTGAAGCTTTCTTT	CASGGVGTEAFF
NA	TRBD1	TRBV5-1	TRBJ2-7	TGCGCCAGCAGCTCGACGGGACAGTCCTACGAGCAGTACTTC	CASSSTGQSYEQYF
NA	NA	TRBV10-3	TRBJ2-1	TGTGCCATCAGGGCGACGGCGAATGAGCAGTTCTTC	CAIRATANEQFF
few	NA	TRBV11-3	TRBJ1-6	TGTGCCAGCAGCTTAGGGACCTCGGGGGTCGGAAATTCACCCCTCCACTTT	CASSLGTSGVGNSPLHF
NA	TRBD2	TRBV3-1/TRBV3-2	TRBJ2-3	TGTGCCAGCAGCCGGACTAGCGGTCGTACAGATACGCAGTATTTT	CASSRTSGRTDTQYF
NA	TRBD2	TRBV5-5	TRBJ2-6	TGTGCCAGCAGCTCCCGGGGGGGGACGGCGAGTACTGGGGCCAACGTCCTGACTTTC	CASSSRGGTASTGANVLTF
NA	TRBD2	TRBV5-1	TRBJ2-5	TGCGCCAGCTTCCCTCGGGGGGGAGCGGGCGTCTCGGGGAAAGAGACCCAGTACTTC	CASFPRGGAGVSGKETQYF
NA	NA	TRBV11-3	TRBJ2-3	TGTGCCAGCAGCTTATCTGGGGGCCCCCGCACAGATACGCAGTATTTT	CASSLSGGPRTDTQYF
few	TRBD1	TRBV5-1	TRBJ1-6	TGCGCCAGCAGCTTGGCAAGGGACAGGGCTAATTCACCCCTCCACTTT	CASSLARDRANSPLHF
NA	NA	TRBV29-1	TRBJ1-1	TGCAGCGTTCGGGGGGCTGTCGGTGAAGCTTTCTTT	CSVRGAVGEAFF
NA	NA	TRBV7-2	TRBJ2-3	TGTGCCAGCAGCGAACCGGGACCACGACGCACAGATACGCAGTATTTT	CASSEPGPRRTDTQYF